A single sample is the source of the 9 T cell receptor beta chains below, sequenced in a study of neurological immune-mediated disorders. TCRdb itself ran the 5' RACE reads through MiXCR, one entry per CDR3 protein. The data contain tens of thousands of distinct CDR3 sequences, 4.5% to 7.5% of them seen just once; the ten biggest clones take up roughly 7.9%. Time point in this sample: longitudinal time-point 2. Input material: PBMCs. These receptors were obtained from a woman aged 60-70 years with multiple sclerosis.

This clonotype showed up many times. The gene calls are TRBV6-2 or TRBV6-3 and TRBJ1-1; 9 nucleotides agree with TRBD1. CDR3 length: 16 residues. Unmatched junction bases numbered 7, after V lost 5 bases and J lost 0 bases. The germline gives CDR1 MNHEY, CDR2 SVGEGT. CDR3 nucleotide sequence: TGTGCCAGCAGTGACGAGACAGGGGGATTGAACACTGAAGCTTTCTTT. It translates to CASSDETGGLNTEAFF.

This clonotype came up many times. The chain recombines TRBV20-1 with TRBJ1-1; D might be TRBD1 (5 bases). Trimming removed 1 base from V and 7 bases from J, with 16 bases in between. The CDR3 loop spans 14 amino acids. Germline V gene lookup returns CDR1 DFQATT and CDR2 SNEGSKA (reference sequence). The CDR3 here is CSARVGTGVGEAFF. The CDR3 DNA sequence: TGCAGTGCTAGAGTGGGGACGGGTGTCGGTGAAGCTTTCTTT.

This clonotype was observed many times. The chain uses TRBV20-1 and TRBJ1-1, with a possible D match to TRBD1 (5 bases). V was pared by 6 bases and J by 7 bases, with 27 bases between. This CDR3 contains 16 residues. The germline V gene has CDR1 DFQATT and CDR2 SNEGSKA (reference sequence). CDR3 nucleotides: TGCAGTGCCCCGGCGTTAGGATCAAGGGGCACTTATGAAGCTTTCTTT. Amino acids: CSAPALGSRGTYEAFF.

Regarding this clonotype: A much bigger clone sits one base away, suggesting this may be a read error. The chain is built from TRBV29-1 and TRBJ2-3; D remains unclear. Germline CDR1 and CDR2: SQVTM and ANQGSEA. The V end lost 8 bases, the J end lost 1 base, and 10 bases lay between the germline ends. The CDR3 is 12 residues long. The CDR3 reads CSIAVGTDTQYF. The CDR3 nucleotides are TGCAGCATTGCCGTCGGCACAGATACGCAGTATTTT.

This clonotype was seen ten or more times. This sequence joins TRBV10-3 and TRBJ2-1; the match to TRBD2 covers 15 bases. The CDR3 contains 18 residues. Germline V gene lookup returns CDR1 ENHRY and CDR2 SYGVKD. J lost 2 bases, V lost 4 bases, and 6 bases had no gene match. The DNA for the CDR3 is TGTGCCATCAGTGGGGGACTAGCGGGGGGCCACGCCTACAATGAGCAGTTCTTC. The encoded protein is CAISGGLAGGHAYNEQFF.

This clonotype was counted at least ten times. The chain recombines TRBV2 with TRBJ2-1; possibly TRBD1 for D (6 bases). Germline lookup yields CDR1 SNHLY and CDR2 FYNNEI. V lost 7 bases, J lost 3 bases, and 13 bases lay in between. CDR3 length: 14 residues. The CDR3: CASTPTGFYNEQFF. CDR3 sequence (DNA): TGTGCCAGCACCCCGACAGGCTTCTACAATGAGCAGTTCTTC.

This clonotype was picked up many times. The chain recombines TRBV12-3 or TRBV12-4 with TRBJ1-6; D is undetermined. V lost 4 bases and J lost 10, with 5 bases in between. The CDR3 runs 11 residues. CDR3 coding DNA: TGTGCCAGCAGTTCCCTCTCACCCCTCCACTTT. It codes for CASSSLSPLHF.

This chain joins TRBV20-1 and TRBJ1-1; possibly TRBD1 for D (5 bases). CDR1 and CDR2 from the germline V gene are DFQATT and SNEGSKA (reference sequence). There are 13 residues in the CDR3. The CDR3 here is CRLRGAAGTEAFF. Here the CDR3 DNA reads TGCAGGCTACGAGGGGCGGCTGGAACTGAAGCTTTCTTT.

This clonotype was seen many times. V and J are TRBV5-1 and TRBJ2-2, with D perhaps matching TRBD1 (5 bases). The CDR3 is made up of 16 amino acids. Looked up from germline, CDR1 is SGHRS and CDR2 is YFSETQ. V dropped 1 base and J dropped 2 bases, with 12 bases sitting between them. The DNA of the CDR3 is TGCGCCAGCAGCTTGTACTCATGGGGCAACACCGGGGAGCTGTTTTTT. Its translation: CASSLYSWGNTGELFF.